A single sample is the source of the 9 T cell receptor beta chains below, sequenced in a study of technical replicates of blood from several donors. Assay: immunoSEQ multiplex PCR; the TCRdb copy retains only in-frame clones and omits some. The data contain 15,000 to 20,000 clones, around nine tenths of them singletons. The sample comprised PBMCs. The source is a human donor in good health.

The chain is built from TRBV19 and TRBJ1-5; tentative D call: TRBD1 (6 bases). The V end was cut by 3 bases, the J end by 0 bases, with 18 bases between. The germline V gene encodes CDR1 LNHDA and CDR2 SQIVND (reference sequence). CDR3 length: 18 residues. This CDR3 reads CASSIYSGDTNSNQPQHF. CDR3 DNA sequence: TGTGCCAGTAGTATTTATTCTGGGGACACCAATAGCAATCAGCCCCAGCATTTT.

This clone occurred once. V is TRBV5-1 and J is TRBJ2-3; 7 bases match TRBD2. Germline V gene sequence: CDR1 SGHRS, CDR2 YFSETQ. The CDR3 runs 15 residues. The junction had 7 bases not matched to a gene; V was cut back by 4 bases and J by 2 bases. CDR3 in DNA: TGCGCCAGCAGCCGGGGAGGGGCAGACACAGATACGCAGTATTTT. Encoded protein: CASSRGGADTDTQYF.

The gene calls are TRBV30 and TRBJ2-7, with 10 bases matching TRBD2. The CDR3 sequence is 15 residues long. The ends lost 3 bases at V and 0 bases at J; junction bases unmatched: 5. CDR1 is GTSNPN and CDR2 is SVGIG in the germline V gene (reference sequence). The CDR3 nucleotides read TGTGCCTGGAGCCCTCTAGCGGGAGTCTCCTACGAGCAGTACTTC. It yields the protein CAWSPLAGVSYEQYF.

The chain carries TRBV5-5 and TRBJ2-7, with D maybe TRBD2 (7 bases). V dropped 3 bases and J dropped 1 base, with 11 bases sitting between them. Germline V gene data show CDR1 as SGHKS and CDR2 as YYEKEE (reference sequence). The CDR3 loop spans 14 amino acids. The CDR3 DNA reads TGTGCCAGCAGCTACAGGGAGGGTTCCTACGAGCAGTACTTC. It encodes CASSYREGSYEQYF.

The CDR3 loop is CASSLRLALITDTQYF. Written as DNA, the CDR3 is TGCGCCAGCAGCTTACGACTAGCGCTCATCACAGATACGCAGTATTTT. This rearrangement joins TRBV5-1 to TRBJ2-3; TRBD2 aligns across 8 bases. The CDR3 is 16 amino acids. Germline CDR1 and CDR2: SGHRS and YFSETQ. V trimming: 2 bases; J trimming: 2 bases; junction bases outside the gene matches: 7.

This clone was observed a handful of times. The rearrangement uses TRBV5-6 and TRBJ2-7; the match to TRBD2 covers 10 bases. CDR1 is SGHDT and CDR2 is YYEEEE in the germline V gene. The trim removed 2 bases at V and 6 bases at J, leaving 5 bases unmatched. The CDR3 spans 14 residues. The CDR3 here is CASSFLAGEGEQYF. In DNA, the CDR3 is TGTGCCAGCAGCTTCCTAGCGGGAGAGGGCGAGCAGTACTTC.

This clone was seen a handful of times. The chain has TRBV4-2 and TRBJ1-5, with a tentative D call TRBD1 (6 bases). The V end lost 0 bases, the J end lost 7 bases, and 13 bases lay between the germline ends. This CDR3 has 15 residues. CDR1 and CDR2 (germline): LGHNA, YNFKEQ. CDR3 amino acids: CASSQEWGRGQPQHF. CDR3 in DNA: TGTGCCAGCAGCCAAGAATGGGGGCGGGGGCAGCCCCAGCATTTT.

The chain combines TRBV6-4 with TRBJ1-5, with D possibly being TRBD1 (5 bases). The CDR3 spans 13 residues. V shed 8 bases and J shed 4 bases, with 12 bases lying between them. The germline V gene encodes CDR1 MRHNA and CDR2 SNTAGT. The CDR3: CASSMTENQPQHF. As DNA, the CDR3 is TGTGCCAGCTCTATGACAGAAAATCAGCCCCAGCATTTT.

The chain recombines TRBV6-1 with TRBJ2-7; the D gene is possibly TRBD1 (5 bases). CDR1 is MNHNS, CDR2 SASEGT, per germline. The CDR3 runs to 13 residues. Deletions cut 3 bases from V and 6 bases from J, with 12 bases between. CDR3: CASSDQGASEQYF. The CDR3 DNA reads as TGTGCCAGCAGTGATCAAGGGGCGAGCGAGCAGTACTTC.